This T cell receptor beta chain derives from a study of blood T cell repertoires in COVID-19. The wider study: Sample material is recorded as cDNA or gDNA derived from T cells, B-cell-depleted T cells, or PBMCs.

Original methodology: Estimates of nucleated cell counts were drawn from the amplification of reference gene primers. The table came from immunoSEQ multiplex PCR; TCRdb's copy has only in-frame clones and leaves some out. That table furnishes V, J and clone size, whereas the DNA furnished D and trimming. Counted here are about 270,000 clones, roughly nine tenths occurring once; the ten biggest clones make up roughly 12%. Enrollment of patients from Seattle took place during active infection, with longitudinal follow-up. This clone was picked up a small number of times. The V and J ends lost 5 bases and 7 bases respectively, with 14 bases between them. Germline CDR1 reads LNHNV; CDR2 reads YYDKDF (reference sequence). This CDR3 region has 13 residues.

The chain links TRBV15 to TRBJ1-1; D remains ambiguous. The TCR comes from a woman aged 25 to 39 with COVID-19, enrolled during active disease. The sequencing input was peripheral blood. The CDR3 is CATSRQALGEAFF. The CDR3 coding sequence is TGTGCCACCAGCCGTCAGGCCCTCGGTGAAGCTTTCTTT.